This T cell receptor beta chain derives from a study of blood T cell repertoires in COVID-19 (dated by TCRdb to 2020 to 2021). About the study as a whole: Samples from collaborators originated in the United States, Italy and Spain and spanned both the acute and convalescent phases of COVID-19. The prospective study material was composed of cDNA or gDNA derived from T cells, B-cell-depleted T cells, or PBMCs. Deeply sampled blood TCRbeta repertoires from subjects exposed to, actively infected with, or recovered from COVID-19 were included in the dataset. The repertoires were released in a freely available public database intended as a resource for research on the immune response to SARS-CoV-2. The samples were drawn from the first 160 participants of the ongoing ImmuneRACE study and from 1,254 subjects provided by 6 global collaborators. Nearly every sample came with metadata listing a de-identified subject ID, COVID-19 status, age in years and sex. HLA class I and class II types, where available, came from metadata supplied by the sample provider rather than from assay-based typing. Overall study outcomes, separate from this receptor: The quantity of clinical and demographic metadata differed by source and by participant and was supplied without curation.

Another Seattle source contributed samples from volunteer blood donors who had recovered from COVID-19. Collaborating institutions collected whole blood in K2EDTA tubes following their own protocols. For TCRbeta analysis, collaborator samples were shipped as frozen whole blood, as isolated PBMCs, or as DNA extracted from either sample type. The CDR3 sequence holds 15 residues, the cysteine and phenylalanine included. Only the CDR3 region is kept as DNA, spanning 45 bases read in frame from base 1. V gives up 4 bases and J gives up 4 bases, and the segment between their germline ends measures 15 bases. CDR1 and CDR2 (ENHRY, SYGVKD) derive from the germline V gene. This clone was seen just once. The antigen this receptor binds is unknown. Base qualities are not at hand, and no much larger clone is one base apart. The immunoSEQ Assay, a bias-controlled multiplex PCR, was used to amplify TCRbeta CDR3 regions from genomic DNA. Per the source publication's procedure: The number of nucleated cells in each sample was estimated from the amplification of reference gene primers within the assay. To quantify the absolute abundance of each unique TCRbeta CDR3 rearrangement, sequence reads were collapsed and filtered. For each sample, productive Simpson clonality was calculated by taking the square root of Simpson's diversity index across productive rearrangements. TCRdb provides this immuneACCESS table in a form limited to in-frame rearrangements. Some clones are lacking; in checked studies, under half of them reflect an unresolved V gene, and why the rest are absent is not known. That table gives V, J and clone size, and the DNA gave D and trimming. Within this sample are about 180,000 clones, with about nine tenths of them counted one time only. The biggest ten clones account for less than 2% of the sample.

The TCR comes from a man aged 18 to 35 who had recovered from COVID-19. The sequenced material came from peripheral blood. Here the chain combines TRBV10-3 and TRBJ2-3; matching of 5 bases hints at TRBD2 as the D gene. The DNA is TGTGCCATCAGTGTAGGGAGACTGCAAGCAGATACGCAGTATTTT. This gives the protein CAISVGRLQADTQYF.